The sequence of this T cell receptor beta chain was determined in a study of glioma-infiltrating T cells after dendritic cell vaccination. The study's findings and limits: Higher pretreatment TIL content predicted longer progression-free time and survival.

TCRB CDR3 was amplified from 2 ug genomic DNA or less. The data were produced by immunoSEQ multiplex PCR, yet TCRdb's version contains in-frame clones alone and is incomplete. The data contain more than 55,000 clones, over 75% of them singletons. This CDR3 spans 15 amino acids. Trimming cost V 5 bases and J 7 bases; bases outside gene matches: 12. Germline lookup yields CDR1 SGHNT and CDR2 YENEEA. Time point defined: after dendritic cell vaccination, including at tumor progression/relapse. With respect to this clone: The antigen remains unidentified.

The chain carries TRBV11-3 and TRBJ1-2, with TRBD1 matching 8 bases. This material consisted of blood, taken after dendritic cell vaccination. The clonotype originates from a human donor with glioblastoma. The CDR3 sequence: CASSPRPTGAGGYTF. The CDR3 nucleotides read TGTGCCAGCAGCCCGCGCCCGACAGGGGCGGGTGGCTACACCTTC.